What follows are 17 T cell receptor beta chains derived from one specimen sequenced in a study of blood T cell repertoires in COVID-19. Assay: immunoSEQ multiplex PCR; the TCRdb copy retains only in-frame clones and omits some. The sample includes around 300,000 clones, 65% to 90% of them seen just once. Sequencing was carried out using peripheral blood. The receptor source for this set is a woman aged 70 to 79 with COVID-19, enrolled during active disease.

This clone was seen just once. The J gene is TRBJ1-1, the V gene TRBV7-9; 7 bases agree with TRBD1. The V gene's germline CDR1 is SEHNR and CDR2 FQNEAQ (reference sequence). The CDR3 totals 15 residues. V shed 3 bases and J 6 bases; nucleotides not matched to a gene: 10. CDR3 sequence (DNA): TGTGCCAGCAGCTTCTGGACAGGTCCTGGCGCTGAAGCTTTCTTT. Protein: CASSFWTGPGAEAFF.

The CDR3 nucleotides read TGCGCCAGCAGCCTGGGGGCCAAACAGGGGGCCCTCTACGAGCAGTACTTC. Protein: CASSLGAKQGALYEQYF. V usage is TRBV5-1 and J usage is TRBJ2-7, with TRBD1 matching 9 bases. The CDR3 is 17 amino acids. V trimming: 4 bases; J trimming: 3 bases; junction bases outside the gene matches: 14. From germline, CDR1 is SGHRS and CDR2 YFSETQ. The variable domain in full, with the rest retrieved from reference TRBV5-1 and TRBJ2-7, is KAGVTQTPRYLIKTRGQQVTLSCSPISGHRSVSWYQQTPGQGLQFLFEYFSETQRNKGNFPGRFSGRQFSNSRSEMNVSTLELGDSALYLCASSLGAKQGALYEQYFGPGTRLTVT.

The chain is built from TRBV6-5 and TRBJ2-1; the match to TRBD1 covers 7 bases. CDR1 and CDR2 (germline): MNHEY, SVGAGI. This CDR3 has 13 residues. V shed 8 bases and J 4 bases; nucleotides not matched to a gene: 5. Here the CDR3 reads CASGLDRYNEQFF. The CDR3 DNA is TGTGCCAGCGGGTTGGACAGGTACAATGAGCAGTTCTTC.

The chain has TRBV29-1 and TRBJ1-1; D is uncertain. V was pared by 2 bases and J by 3 bases, with 13 bases between. CDR1 is SQVTM, CDR2 ANQGSEA, per germline. The CDR3 spans 14 residues. The CDR3, as DNA: TGCAGCGTTGAAATGCAGGCTTCATACACTGAAGCTTTCTTT. Encoded protein: CSVEMQASYTEAFF.

This chain joins TRBV4-3 and TRBJ2-3; 9 nucleotides agree with TRBD2. Per germline, CDR1 LGHNA and CDR2 YSLEER. This CDR3 region has 15 residues. After removal of 1 base from V and 4 bases from J, the junction contained 3 bases not matched to a gene. The CDR3 DNA is TGCGCCAGCAGCCAAGGAGCGGGGGGTGCAGATACGCAGTATTTT. Amino acids: CASSQGAGGADTQYF.

The V gene is TRBV10-3, the J gene TRBJ2-7, with a tentative D call TRBD1 (6 bases). The CDR3 totals 19 residues. CDR1 and CDR2 from the germline V gene are ENHRY and SYGVKD. Trimming shortened V by 2 bases and J by 2 bases, and 25 bases separated the two germline ends. CDR3 DNA: TGTGCCATCAGTGAGCCGACAGGCCTATCTGTTACGATGACCTACGAGCAGTACTTC. This translates into CAISEPTGLSVTMTYEQYF.

The chain has TRBV6-2 or TRBV6-3 and TRBJ1-6, with D tentatively TRBD1 (5 bases). The V gene's germline CDR1 is MNHEY and CDR2 SVGEGT. V was cut by 2 bases and J by 14 bases, with 16 bases left in between. The CDR3 totals 14 residues. The CDR3 spells CASSYRGWAMALHF. The DNA of the CDR3 is TGTGCCAGCAGTTACCGGGGGTGGGCGATGGCCCTCCACTTT.

The V gene is TRBV5-1, the J gene TRBJ2-7; TRBD1 agrees at 9 bases. The germline gives CDR1 SGHRS, CDR2 YFSETQ. V lost 3 bases to trimming and J lost 6 bases; unmatched junction nucleotides: 7. This CDR3 region has 14 residues. The CDR3 DNA is TGCGCCAGCAGCTCGGGACAGGGTTATCTCGAGCAGTACTTC. Amino acids: CASSSGQGYLEQYF.

V is TRBV5-6 and J is TRBJ1-2; TRBD1 agrees at 7 bases. Germline values: CDR1 SGHDT, CDR2 YYEEEE. The V segment lost 4 bases and the J segment 4 bases; nucleotides outside the gene matches: 13. The CDR3 runs 16 residues. CDR3 in DNA: TGTGCCAGCAGCGACGTCGACAGGGACCCTATCTATGGCTACACCTTC. Its translation: CASSDVDRDPIYGYTF.

This chain joins TRBV3-1 (or the pseudogene TRBV3-2) and TRBJ1-4; D unresolved. V was pared by 4 bases and J by 4 bases, with 13 bases between. Germline lookup yields CDR1 LGHDT and CDR2 YNNKEL (reference sequence). This CDR3 is 15 amino acids long. CDR3 DNA sequence: TGTGCCAGCAGCCCCCCTGGGCGGGATAATGAAAAACTGTTTTTT. It yields the protein CASSPPGRDNEKLFF.

This chain uses TRBV5-1 with TRBJ1-1; 12 nucleotides match TRBD1. The germline gives CDR1 SGHRS, CDR2 YFSETQ. Trimming took 4 bases from V and 8 from J; bases not matched to a gene: 12. This CDR3 comprises 16 residues. CDR3 nucleotide sequence: TGCGCCAGCAGCCTGCCATCCGGGACAGGGGGCGTAGAAGCTTTCTTT. Its translation is CASSLPSGTGGVEAFF. Complete variable domain (other parts from reference TRBV5-1 and TRBJ1-1): KAGVTQTPRYLIKTRGQQVTLSCSPISGHRSVSWYQQTPGQGLQFLFEYFSETQRNKGNFPGRFSGRQFSNSRSEMNVSTLELGDSALYLCASSLPSGTGGVEAFFGQGTRLTVV.

This chain links TRBV19 with TRBJ1-2, with 7 positions matching TRBD1. Per germline, CDR1 LNHDA and CDR2 SQIVND (reference sequence). V dropped 5 bases and J dropped 3; count of bases not matched to a gene: 3. The CDR3 spans 13 residues. Here the CDR3 DNA reads TGTGCCAGTAGTCTCGACAGGGACTATGGCTACACCTTC. Translation: CASSLDRDYGYTF.

In this sample, this clone turned up a few times. This chain connects TRBV5-6 to TRBJ2-2, with D unresolved. The CDR3 is 14 amino acids. Trimming took off 2 bases at V and 2 bases at J, with 7 bases between the two ends. Germline CDR1 and CDR2: SGHDT and YYEEEE. The CDR3 DNA is TGTGCCAGCAGCTTAGAGTCTAACACCGGGGAGCTGTTTTTT. The encoded protein is CASSLESNTGELFF.

CDR3 bases: TGCAGCGTTGAGGGGGGGGAAGAGACCCAGTACTTC. Encoded protein: CSVEGGEETQYF. The chain links TRBV29-1 to TRBJ2-5, with 7 bases fitting TRBD2. The junction had 1 base not matched to a gene; V was cut back by 3 bases and J by 3 bases. Germline lookup yields CDR1 SQVTM and CDR2 ANQGSEA. This CDR3 contains 12 residues.

CDR3 loop: CATYFIRDRVGTEAFF. CDR3 DNA sequence: TGTGCCACCTACTTCATCCGGGACAGGGTGGGAACTGAAGCTTTCTTT. The chain recombines TRBV24-1 with TRBJ1-1; 9 bases line up with TRBD1. The CDR3 has 16 amino acids. Germline trimming cut 9 bases from V and 5 bases from J; bases unmatched to any gene: 15. Germline values: CDR1 KGHDR, CDR2 SFDVKD.

This clone was observed a few times. This chain connects TRBV5-5 to TRBJ2-1, with 10 bases aligning to TRBD2. There are 15 residues in the CDR3. J lost 6 bases, V lost 2 bases, and 5 bases had no gene match. Per germline, CDR1 SGHKS and CDR2 YYEKEE (reference sequence). The CDR3 nucleotides are TGTGCCAGCAGCTTTCACAGGACTAGCGGCAATGAGCAGTTCTTC. The encoded protein is CASSFHRTSGNEQFF.

The V call is TRBV2, the J call TRBJ1-6; D not resolved. V dropped 4 bases and J dropped 7 bases, with 11 bases sitting between them. Germline lookup yields CDR1 SNHLY and CDR2 FYNNEI. CDR3 length: 14 residues. The CDR3: CASSVGRANSPLHF. CDR3 DNA: TGTGCCAGCAGTGTCGGGAGAGCCAATTCACCCCTCCACTTT. The entire variable domain, with the rest obtained from reference TRBV2 and TRBJ1-6, is as follows: EPEVTQTPSHQVTQMGQEVILRCVPISNHLYFYWYRQILGQKVEFLVSFYNNEISEKSEIFDDQFSVERPDGSNFTLKIRSTKLEDSAMYFCASSVGRANSPLHFGNGTRLTVT.